The 20 T cell receptor beta chains listed next were all sequenced from one sample in a study of technical replicates of blood from several donors. Method: immunoSEQ multiplex PCR; TCRdb's copy keeps in-frame clones and lacks some. This table holds 55,000 to 65,000 clones, about 96% found once. Sequenced: T cells isolated from PBMCs. The receptors derive from a human donor in good health.

The chain couples TRBV6-6 to TRBJ1-2; D ambiguous. The CDR3 has 14 residues. V lost 2 bases, J lost 3 bases, and 10 bases lay in between. Germline V CDR1 and CDR2: MNHNY, SVGAGI (reference sequence). CDR3 protein: CASSYVQADYGYTF. The CDR3 nucleotides are TGTGCCAGCAGTTACGTTCAGGCAGACTATGGCTACACCTTC.

The chain has TRBV5-4 and TRBJ2-2; D is perhaps TRBD2 (6 bases). The CDR3 contains 13 residues. CDR1 is SGHNT and CDR2 is YYREEE in the germline V gene (reference sequence). The ends were cut back, 1 base at V and 8 bases at J, with 9 bases in the middle. CDR3 coding DNA: TGTGCCAGCAGCTTGCGGGAGACTGGGGAGCTGTTTTTT. Its protein product is CASSLRETGELFF.

This chain links TRBV6-1 with TRBJ2-1, with 9 bases matching TRBD1. The CDR3 consists of 19 residues. Trimming removed 4 bases from V and 6 bases from J; junction bases left unmatched: 19. CDR1 and CDR2 (germline): MNHNS, SASEGT. CDR3 coding DNA: TGTGCCAGCAGTGCCTCGACAGGGGGATTGTACCCTGACGGCAATGAGCAGTTCTTC. Residues: CASSASTGGLYPDGNEQFF.

In nucleotides, the CDR3 is TGCGCCAGCAGCCTTTTTGCGCAGGGGAAGGGGAGCTCTGGAAACACCATATATTTT. Translating gives CASSLFAQGKGSSGNTIYF. The rearrangement joins TRBV4-1 to TRBJ1-3; D might be TRBD1 (6 bases). CDR3 length: 19 residues. Per the germline V gene, CDR1 is MGHRA and CDR2 is YSYEKL. The V end was cut by 4 bases, the J end by 0 bases, with 22 bases between.

V usage is TRBV7-9 and J usage is TRBJ1-2, with unresolved D. Looked up from germline, CDR1 is SEHNR and CDR2 is FQNEAQ (reference sequence). V lost 5 bases and J lost 7, with 17 bases in between. This CDR3 has 14 residues. DNA for the CDR3: TGTGCCAGCAGCCCCCAGCTGGGGAGGGCTGGCTACACCTTC. The encoded protein is CASSPQLGRAGYTF.

The chain links TRBV27 to TRBJ1-2; D ambiguous. CDR1 MNHEY and CDR2 SMNVEV come from the germline V gene (reference sequence). V lost 0 bases to trimming and J lost 0 bases, with 8 bases between them. This CDR3 region has 15 residues. CDR3 region: CASSLSVQTNYGYTF. The CDR3 DNA follows: TGTGCCAGCAGTTTATCGGTACAGACTAACTATGGCTACACCTTC.

This sequence joins TRBV6-1 and TRBJ1-5, with D uncertain. V was trimmed by 5 bases and J by 5 bases, leaving 10 bases between them. The germline V gene has CDR1 MNHNS and CDR2 SASEGT. The CDR3 runs 13 residues. CDR3 coding DNA: TGTGCCAGCAGTCCAGTGCGGCATCAGCCCCAGCATTTT. Translation: CASSPVRHQPQHF.

The chain recombines TRBV6-1 with TRBJ1-1; D unresolved. With 10 bases removed from V and 8 bases from J, the gap between germline ends came to 11 bases. Germline CDR1 and CDR2: MNHNS and SASEGT. This CDR3 contains 10 residues. CDR3 DNA sequence: TGTGCCACCAAATTCAGGGAAGCTTTCTTT. This translates into CATKFREAFF.

This chain uses TRBV7-9 with TRBJ2-1; 14 nucleotides line up with TRBD2. J was trimmed by 9 bases and V by 5 bases; bases with no gene match: 6. The length of the CDR3 is 15 residues. Germline CDR1 and CDR2: SEHNR and FQNEAQ (reference sequence). The CDR3 sequence is CASSEGTSGGGEQFF. The CDR3 region has the DNA TGTGCCAGCAGCGAAGGGACTAGCGGGGGTGGTGAGCAGTTCTTC. Full variable domain (missing parts from reference TRBV7-9 and TRBJ2-1): DTGVSQNPRHKITKRGQNVTFRCDPISEHNRLYWYRQTLGQGPEFLTYFQNEAQLEKSRLLSDRFSAERPKGSFSTLEIQRTEQGDSAMYLCASSEGTSGGGEQFFGPGTRLTVL.

The chain combines TRBV5-4 with TRBJ1-3, with 7 bases that match TRBD1. Trimming removed 2 bases from V and 8 bases from J; junction bases left unmatched: 22. In germline, CDR1 is SGHNT, CDR2 YYREEE (reference sequence). This CDR3 is 19 amino acids long. In DNA form, the CDR3 reads TGTGCCAGCAGCTTTTCGTACGAACCAACCGGGACAGTCCTGGACACCATATATTTT. It translates to CASSFSYEPTGTVLDTIYF.

The V and J genes are TRBV5-1 and TRBJ2-3; 8 bases match TRBD2. The V gene end was trimmed by 4 bases and the J gene end by 0 bases; junction bases not matched to a gene: 10. In germline, CDR1 is SGHRS, CDR2 YFSETQ. CDR3 length: 17 amino acids. The CDR3 DNA follows: TGCGCCAGCAGCCCCAGAATGGTAGCGGGGAGCACAGATACGCAGTATTTT. Amino acid sequence: CASSPRMVAGSTDTQYF.

The chain uses TRBV28 and TRBJ1-1; tentative D call: TRBD1 (5 bases). Trimming removed 5 bases at V and 0 bases at J, with 7 bases between. Germline CDR1 and CDR2: MDHEN and SYDVKM. The CDR3 loop spans 13 amino acids. Written as DNA, the CDR3 is TGTGCCAGCAGTCCGGGGGTGAACACTGAAGCTTTCTTT. Amino acid sequence: CASSPGVNTEAFF.

This chain links TRBV7-9 with TRBJ2-5; 7 bases are a match to TRBD1. The junction had 9 bases not matched to a gene; V was cut back by 6 bases and J by 2 bases. The V gene's germline CDR1 is SEHNR and CDR2 FQNEAQ (reference sequence). This CDR3 has 15 amino acids. The CDR3 spells CASSYLRDRQETQYF. The DNA of the CDR3 is TGTGCCAGCAGTTACCTTCGGGACAGACAAGAGACCCAGTACTTC.

This chain joins TRBV2 and TRBJ2-7, with 9 positions matching TRBD1. V gave up 10 bases and J gave up 1 base; unmatched junction bases: 8. CDR3 length: 14 amino acids. Germline values: CDR1 SNHLY, CDR2 FYNNEI. CDR3: CAILRDRASYEQYF. Here the CDR3 DNA reads TGTGCCATTCTCCGGGACAGGGCATCCTACGAGCAGTACTTC.

This CDR3 reads CASRRTGGSNEQFF. CDR3 nucleotides: TGTGCCAGCAGAAGAACGGGAGGATCAAATGAGCAGTTCTTC. The chain links TRBV7-2 to TRBJ2-1; 7 bases line up with TRBD2. The CDR3 is made up of 14 amino acids. Trimming cost V 6 bases and J 7 bases; bases outside gene matches: 9. Germline V gene sequence: CDR1 SGHTA, CDR2 FQGNSA.

The chain uses TRBV7-6 and TRBJ2-7, with D perhaps TRBD1 (5 bases). From germline, CDR1 is SGHVS and CDR2 FNYEAQ. V shed 5 bases and J shed 2 bases, with 10 bases lying between them. CDR3 length equals 13 residues. The CDR3 loop reads CASSPTGAYEQYF. For the CDR3, the DNA is TGTGCCAGCAGCCCCACAGGCGCCTACGAGCAGTACTTC.

The J gene is TRBJ2-1, the V gene TRBV9; possibly TRBD2 for D (7 bases). Germline V lookup: CDR1 SGDLS, CDR2 YYNGEE. V was trimmed by 0 bases and J by 5 bases, leaving 18 bases between them. This CDR3 spans 17 amino acids. CDR3 DNA: TGTGCCAGCAGCGTAGCTCACGGGGGGCGGTACGACAATGAGCAGTTCTTC. Its protein product is CASSVAHGGRYDNEQFF.

The chain combines TRBV6-1 with TRBJ1-5, with TRBD1 matching 8 bases. CDR3 length: 15 amino acids. The ends lost 6 bases at V and 1 base at J; junction bases unmatched: 5. Germline CDR1 MNHNS, CDR2 SASEGT. The CDR3 DNA reads as TGTGCCAGCAGCGAGGCAGGGGGCAGCAATCAGCCCCAGCATTTT. It specifies CASSEAGGSNQPQHF.

This clone was recorded a few times. The chain couples TRBV9 to TRBJ1-2; 7 bases fit TRBD1. The germline V gene encodes CDR1 SGDLS and CDR2 YYNGEE. The CDR3 is 15 amino acids. V shed 0 bases, J shed 7 bases, and the junction held 9 bases outside the gene matches. CDR3: CASSVADRAGSGYTF. The CDR3 DNA reads as TGTGCCAGCAGCGTAGCTGACAGGGCCGGTAGTGGCTACACCTTC. The full variable domain, its missing parts supplied by reference TRBV9 and TRBJ1-2, is DSGVTQTPKHLITATGQRVTLRCSPRSGDLSVYWYQQSLDQGLQFLIQYYNGEERAKGNILERFSAQQFPDLHSELNLSSLELGDSALYFCASSVADRAGSGYTFGSGTRLTVV.

The chain links TRBV6-5 to TRBJ1-1, with 7 positions matching TRBD1. Trimming took 6 bases from V and 3 from J; bases not matched to a gene: 10. The CDR3 has 15 residues. CDR1 is MNHEY, CDR2 SVGAGI, per germline. In nucleotides, the CDR3 is TGTGCCAGCAGCTTGGGACAGCCGAGGGACACTGAAGCTTTCTTT. As protein: CASSLGQPRDTEAFF.